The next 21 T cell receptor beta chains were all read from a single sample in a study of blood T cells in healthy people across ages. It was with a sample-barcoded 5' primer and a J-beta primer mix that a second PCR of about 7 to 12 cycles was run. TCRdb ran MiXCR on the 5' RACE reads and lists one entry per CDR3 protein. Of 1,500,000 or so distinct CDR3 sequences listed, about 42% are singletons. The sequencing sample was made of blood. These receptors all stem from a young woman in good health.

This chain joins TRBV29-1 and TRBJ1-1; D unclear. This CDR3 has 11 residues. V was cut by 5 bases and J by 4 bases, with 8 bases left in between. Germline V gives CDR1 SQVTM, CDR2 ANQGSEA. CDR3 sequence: CSVQEATEAFF. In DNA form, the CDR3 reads TGCAGCGTTCAGGAGGCCACTGAAGCTTTCTTT. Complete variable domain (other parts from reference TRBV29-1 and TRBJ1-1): SAVISQKPSRDICQRGTSLTIQCQVDSQVTMMFWYRQQPGQSLTLIATANQGSEATYESGFVIDKFPISRPNLTFSTLTVSNMSPEDSSIYLCSVQEATEAFFGQGTRLTVV.

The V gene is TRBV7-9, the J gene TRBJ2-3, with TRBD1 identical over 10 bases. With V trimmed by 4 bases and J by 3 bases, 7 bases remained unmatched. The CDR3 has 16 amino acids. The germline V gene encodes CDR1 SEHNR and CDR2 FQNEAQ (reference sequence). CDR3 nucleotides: TGTGCCAGCAGCTCCCGGACAGGGGGGAAAACAGATACGCAGTATTTT. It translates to CASSSRTGGKTDTQYF.

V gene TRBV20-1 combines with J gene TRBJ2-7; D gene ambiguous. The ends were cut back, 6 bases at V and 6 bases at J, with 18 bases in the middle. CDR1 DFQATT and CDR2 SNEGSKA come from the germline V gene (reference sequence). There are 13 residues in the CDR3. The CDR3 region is CSALTGSLLEQYF. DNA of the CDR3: TGCAGTGCCCTGACGGGCTCCTTACTCGAGCAGTACTTC.

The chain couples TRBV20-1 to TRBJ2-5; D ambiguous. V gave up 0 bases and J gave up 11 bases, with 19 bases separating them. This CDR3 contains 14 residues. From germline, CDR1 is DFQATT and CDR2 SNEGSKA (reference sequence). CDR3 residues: CSARDLGSTFGQYF. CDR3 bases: TGCAGTGCTAGAGATCTAGGTAGTACTTTCGGGCAGTACTTC.

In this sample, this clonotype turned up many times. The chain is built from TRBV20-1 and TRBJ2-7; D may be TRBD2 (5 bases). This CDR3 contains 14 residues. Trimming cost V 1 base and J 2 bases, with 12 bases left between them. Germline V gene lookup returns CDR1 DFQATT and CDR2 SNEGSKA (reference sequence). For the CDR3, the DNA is TGCAGTGCTAGAGTTGGCGGGCTTACCTACGAGCAGTACTTC. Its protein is CSARVGGLTYEQYF.

The CDR3 region is CASIRDRVNEQYF. CDR3 DNA sequence: TGTGCCAGCATCCGGGACAGGGTCAACGAGCAGTACTTC. The chain combines TRBV2 with TRBJ2-7; 9 bases are a match to TRBD1. Germline-derived CDR1 and CDR2 are SNHLY and FYNNEI. The junction had 6 bases not matched to a gene; V was cut back by 7 bases and J by 5 bases. This CDR3 is 13 amino acids long.

The CDR3 nucleotides are TGTGCCAGCAGTGAAGACGAGGTTCAAGGGCTGAACATTCAGTACTTC. Its translation is CASSEDEVQGLNIQYF. The J gene is TRBJ2-4, the V gene TRBV6-1; D unclear. Trimming stripped 1 base from V and 7 bases from J, with 17 bases between. Per germline, CDR1 MNHNS and CDR2 SASEGT. The CDR3 contains 16 residues.

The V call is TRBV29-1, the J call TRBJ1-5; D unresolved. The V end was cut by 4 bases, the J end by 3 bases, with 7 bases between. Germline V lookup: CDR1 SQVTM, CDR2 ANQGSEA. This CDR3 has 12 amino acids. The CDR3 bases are TGCAGCGTTGGCGGGGTCAATCAGCCCCAGCATTTT. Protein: CSVGGVNQPQHF.

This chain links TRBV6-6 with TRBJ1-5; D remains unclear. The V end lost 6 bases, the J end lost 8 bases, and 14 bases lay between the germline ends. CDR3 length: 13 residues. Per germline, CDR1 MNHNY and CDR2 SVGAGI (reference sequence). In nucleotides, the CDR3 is TGTGCCAGCAGGCGACCCGGAGCCGAGCCCCAGCATTTT. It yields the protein CASRRPGAEPQHF.

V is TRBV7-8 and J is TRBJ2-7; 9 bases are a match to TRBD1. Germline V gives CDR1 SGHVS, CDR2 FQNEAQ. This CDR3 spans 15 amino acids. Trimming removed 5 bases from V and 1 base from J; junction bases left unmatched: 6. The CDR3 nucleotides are TGTGCCAGCAGCAACCGGGACAGGGTTTCCTACGAGCAGTACTTC. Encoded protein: CASSNRDRVSYEQYF.

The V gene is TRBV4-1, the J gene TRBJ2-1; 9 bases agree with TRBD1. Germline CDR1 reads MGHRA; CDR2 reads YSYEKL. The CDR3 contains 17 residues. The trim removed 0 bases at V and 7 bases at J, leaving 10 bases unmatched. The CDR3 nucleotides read TGCGCCAGCAGCCAAGAGGGGCCGGGACAGGGCCGAAATGAGCAGTTCTTC. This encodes CASSQEGPGQGRNEQFF.

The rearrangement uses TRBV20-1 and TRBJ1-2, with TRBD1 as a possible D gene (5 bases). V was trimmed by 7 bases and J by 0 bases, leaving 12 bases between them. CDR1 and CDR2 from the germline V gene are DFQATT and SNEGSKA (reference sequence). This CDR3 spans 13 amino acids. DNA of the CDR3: TGCAGTGTGCCGGGACTCTCTAACTATGGCTACACCTTC. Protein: CSVPGLSNYGYTF.

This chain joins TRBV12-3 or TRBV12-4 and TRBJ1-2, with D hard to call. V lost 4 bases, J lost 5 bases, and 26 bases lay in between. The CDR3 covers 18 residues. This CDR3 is CASSSPDTFKAYRYGYTF. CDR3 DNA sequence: TGTGCCAGCAGTTCCCCAGACACCTTCAAAGCTTATCGGTATGGCTACACCTTC.

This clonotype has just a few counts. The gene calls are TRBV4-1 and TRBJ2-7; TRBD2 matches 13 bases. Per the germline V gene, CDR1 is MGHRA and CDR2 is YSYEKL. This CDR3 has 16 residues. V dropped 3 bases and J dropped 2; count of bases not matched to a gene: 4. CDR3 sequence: CASSQKGTSGAYEQYF. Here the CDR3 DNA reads TGCGCCAGCAGCCAGAAGGGGACTAGCGGGGCCTACGAGCAGTACTTC.

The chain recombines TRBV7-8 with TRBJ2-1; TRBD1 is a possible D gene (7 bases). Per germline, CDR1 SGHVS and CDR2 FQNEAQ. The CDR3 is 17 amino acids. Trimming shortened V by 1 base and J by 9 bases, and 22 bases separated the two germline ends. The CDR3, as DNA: TGTGCCAGCAGCTTAGTAGGCGGGGCTACAGGGGTTCTTGAGCAGTTCTTC. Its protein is CASSLVGGATGVLEQFF.

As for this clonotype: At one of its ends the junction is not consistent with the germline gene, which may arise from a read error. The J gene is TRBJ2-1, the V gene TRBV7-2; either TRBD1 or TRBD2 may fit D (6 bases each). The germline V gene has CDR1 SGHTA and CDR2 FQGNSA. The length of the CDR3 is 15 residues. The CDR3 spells CASSLGGAAYNGQFF. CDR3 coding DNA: TGTGCCAGCAGCTTAGGGGGGGCAGCCTACAATGGGCAGTTCTTC.

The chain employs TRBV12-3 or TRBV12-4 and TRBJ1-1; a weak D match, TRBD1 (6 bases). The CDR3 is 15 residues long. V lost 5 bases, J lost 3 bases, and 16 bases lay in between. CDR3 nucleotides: TGTGCCAGCAGTCCATCTCAGGGGCGTTACACTGAAGCTTTCTTT. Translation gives CASSPSQGRYTEAFF.

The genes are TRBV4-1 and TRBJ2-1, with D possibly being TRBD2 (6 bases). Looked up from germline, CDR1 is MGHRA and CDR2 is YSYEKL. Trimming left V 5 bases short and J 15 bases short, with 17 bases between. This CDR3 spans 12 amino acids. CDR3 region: CASSTRGDFLFF. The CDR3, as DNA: TGCGCCAGCAGCACTCGCGGGGACTTTCTGTTCTTC.

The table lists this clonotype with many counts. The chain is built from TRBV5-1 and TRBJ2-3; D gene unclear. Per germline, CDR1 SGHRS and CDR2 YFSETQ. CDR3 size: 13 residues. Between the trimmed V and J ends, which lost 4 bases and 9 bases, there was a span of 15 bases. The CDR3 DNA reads TGCGCCAGCAGCGTGGCCGACCTCTCGACGCAGTATTTT. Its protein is CASSVADLSTQYF.

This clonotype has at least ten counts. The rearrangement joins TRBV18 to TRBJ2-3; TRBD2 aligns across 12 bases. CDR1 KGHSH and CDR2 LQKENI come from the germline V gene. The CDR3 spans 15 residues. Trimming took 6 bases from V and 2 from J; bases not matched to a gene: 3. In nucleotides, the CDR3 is TGTGCCAGCTCTGGGACTAGCGGGCCCACAGATACGCAGTATTTT. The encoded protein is CASSGTSGPTDTQYF.

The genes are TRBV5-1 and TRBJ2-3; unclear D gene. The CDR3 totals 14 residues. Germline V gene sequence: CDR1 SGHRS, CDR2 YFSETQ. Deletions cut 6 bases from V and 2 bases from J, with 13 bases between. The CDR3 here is CASTSAATTDTQYF. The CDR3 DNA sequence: TGCGCCAGCACCTCCGCGGCCACCACAGATACGCAGTATTTT.